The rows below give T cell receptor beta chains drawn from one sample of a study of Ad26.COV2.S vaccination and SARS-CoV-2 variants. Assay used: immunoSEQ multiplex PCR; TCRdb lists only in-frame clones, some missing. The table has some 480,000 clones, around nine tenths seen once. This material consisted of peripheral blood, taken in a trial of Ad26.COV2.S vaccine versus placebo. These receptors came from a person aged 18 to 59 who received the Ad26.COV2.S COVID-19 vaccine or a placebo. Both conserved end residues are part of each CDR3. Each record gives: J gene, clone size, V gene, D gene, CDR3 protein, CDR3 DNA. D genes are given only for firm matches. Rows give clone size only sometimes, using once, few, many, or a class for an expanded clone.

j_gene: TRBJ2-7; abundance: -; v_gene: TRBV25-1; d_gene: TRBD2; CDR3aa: CASSVSGGGEQYF; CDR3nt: TGTGCCAGCAGTGTCTCCGGGGGGGGCGAGCAGTACTTC
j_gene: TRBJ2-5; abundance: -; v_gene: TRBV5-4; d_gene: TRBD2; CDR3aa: CASSLAGGVQETQYF; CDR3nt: TGTGCCAGCAGCTTGGCCGGGGGGGTACAAGAGACCCAGTACTTC
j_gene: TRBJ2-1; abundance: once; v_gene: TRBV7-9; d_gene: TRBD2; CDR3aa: CASRSGLAAHNEQFF; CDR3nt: TGTGCCAGCAGATCGGGGCTAGCGGCCCACAATGAGCAGTTCTTC
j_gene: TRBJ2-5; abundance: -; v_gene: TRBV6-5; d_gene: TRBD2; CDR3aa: CASTASGEETQYF; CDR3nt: TGTGCCAGCACAGCAAGCGGGGAGGAGACCCAGTACTTC
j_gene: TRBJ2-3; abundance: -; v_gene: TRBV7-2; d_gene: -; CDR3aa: CASSLGADRWYTQYF; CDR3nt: TGTGCCAGCAGCTTAGGTGCGGACCGGTGGTATACGCAGTATTTT
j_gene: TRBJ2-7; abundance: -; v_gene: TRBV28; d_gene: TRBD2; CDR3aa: CASSPSGISSYEQYF; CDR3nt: TGTGCCAGCAGCCCTAGCGGGATCAGCTCCTACGAGCAGTACTTC
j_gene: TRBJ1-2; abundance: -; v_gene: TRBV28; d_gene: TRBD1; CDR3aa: CASSSAGTGPYGYTF; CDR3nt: TGTGCCAGCAGTTCTGCCGGGACAGGCCCTTATGGCTACACCTTC
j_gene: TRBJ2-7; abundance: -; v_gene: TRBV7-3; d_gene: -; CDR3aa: CASSLTSSSEQYF; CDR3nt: TGTGCCAGCAGCTTAACGTCGTCGAGCGAGCAGTACTTC
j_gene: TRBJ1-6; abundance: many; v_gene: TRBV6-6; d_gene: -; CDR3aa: CASSYSQGEVGSPLHF; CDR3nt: TGTGCCAGCAGTTACTCTCAGGGAGAGGTTGGTTCACCCCTCCACTTT
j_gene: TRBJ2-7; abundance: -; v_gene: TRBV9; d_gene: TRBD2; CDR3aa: CASSVGLAGDYEQYF; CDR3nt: TGTGCCAGCAGCGTTGGACTAGCGGGAGACTACGAGCAGTACTTC
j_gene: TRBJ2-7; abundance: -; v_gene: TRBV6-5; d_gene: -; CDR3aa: CASRPSENAYEQYF; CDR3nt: TGTGCCAGCAGGCCTAGTGAAAACGCCTACGAGCAGTACTTC
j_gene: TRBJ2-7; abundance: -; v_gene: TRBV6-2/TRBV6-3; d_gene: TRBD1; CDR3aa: CASSSGTGRYEQYF; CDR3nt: TGTGCCAGCAGCTCCGGGACAGGGCGTTACGAGCAGTACTTC
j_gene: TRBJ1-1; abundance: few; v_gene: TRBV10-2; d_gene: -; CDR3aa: CASSDTMNTEAFF; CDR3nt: TGCGCCAGCAGTGACACAATGAACACTGAAGCTTTCTTT
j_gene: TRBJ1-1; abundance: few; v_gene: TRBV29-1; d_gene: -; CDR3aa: CSDAVPGLDTEAFF; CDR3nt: TGCAGCGATGCGGTCCCGGGGTTGGACACTGAAGCTTTCTTT
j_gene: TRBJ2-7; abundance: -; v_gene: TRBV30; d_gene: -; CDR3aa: CAWTNPDWSVAYEQYF; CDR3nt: TGTGCCTGGACGAACCCGGACTGGAGCGTGGCCTACGAGCAGTACTTC
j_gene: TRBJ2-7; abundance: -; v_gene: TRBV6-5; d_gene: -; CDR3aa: CASSSGLLFEQYF; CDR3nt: TGTGCCAGCAGTAGCGGTCTGCTTTTCGAGCAGTACTTC
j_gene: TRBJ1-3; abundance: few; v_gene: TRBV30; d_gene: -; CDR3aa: CAWSVSGNTIYF; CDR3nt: TGTGCCTGGAGTGTCTCTGGAAACACCATATATTTT
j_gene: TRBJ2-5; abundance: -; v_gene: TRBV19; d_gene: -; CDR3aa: CASSIHRQETQYF; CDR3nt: TGTGCCAGTAGTATTCACAGACAAGAGACCCAGTACTTC
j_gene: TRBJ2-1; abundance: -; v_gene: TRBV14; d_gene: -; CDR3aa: CASSQERSSYNEQFF; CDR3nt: TGTGCCAGCAGCCAAGAGAGGAGCTCCTACAATGAGCAGTTCTTC
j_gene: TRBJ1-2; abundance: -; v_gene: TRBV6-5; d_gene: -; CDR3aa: CASSYGDGRVYGYTF; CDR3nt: TGTGCCAGCAGTTACGGGGACGGGAGAGTCTATGGCTACACCTTC
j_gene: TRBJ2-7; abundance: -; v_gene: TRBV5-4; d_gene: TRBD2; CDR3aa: CASSSGRTSGSYEQYF; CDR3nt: TGTGCCAGCAGCTCAGGAAGGACTAGCGGGAGTTACGAGCAGTACTTC
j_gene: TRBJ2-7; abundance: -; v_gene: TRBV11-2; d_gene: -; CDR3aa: CASSLANYEQYF; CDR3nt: TGTGCCAGCAGCTTAGCCAACTACGAGCAGTACTTC
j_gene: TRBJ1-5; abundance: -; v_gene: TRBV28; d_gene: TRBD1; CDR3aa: CASNFGTAGQPQHF; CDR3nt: TGTGCCAGCAACTTCGGGACAGCAGGTCAGCCCCAGCATTTT
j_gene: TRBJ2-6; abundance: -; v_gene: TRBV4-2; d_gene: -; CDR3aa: CASSQADAGSGANVLTF; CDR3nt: TGTGCCAGCAGCCAAGCGGATGCGGGCTCTGGGGCCAACGTCCTGACTTTC
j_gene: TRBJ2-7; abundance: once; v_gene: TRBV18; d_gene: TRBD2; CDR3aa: CASSPGTSGVVNEQYF; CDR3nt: TGTGCCAGCTCGCCGGGGACTAGCGGAGTGGTCAACGAGCAGTACTTC
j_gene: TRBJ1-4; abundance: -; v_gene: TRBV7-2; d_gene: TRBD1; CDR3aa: CASSQTGDSNEKLFF; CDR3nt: TGTGCCAGCAGCCAAACAGGGGACTCTAATGAAAAACTGTTTTTT
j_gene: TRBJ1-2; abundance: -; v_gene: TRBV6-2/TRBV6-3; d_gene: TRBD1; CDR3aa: CASSYSNGQGRFYGYTF; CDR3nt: TGTGCCAGCAGTTACTCGAACGGACAGGGAAGGTTCTATGGCTACACCTTC
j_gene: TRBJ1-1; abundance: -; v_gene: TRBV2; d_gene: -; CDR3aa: CASFLDSPNTEAFF; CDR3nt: TGTGCCAGCTTTCTTGACAGCCCAAACACTGAAGCTTTCTTT
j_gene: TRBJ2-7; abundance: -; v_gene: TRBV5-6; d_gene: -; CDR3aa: CASSFTGVFYEQYF; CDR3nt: TGTGCCAGCAGCTTCACGGGGGTTTTCTACGAGCAGTACTTC
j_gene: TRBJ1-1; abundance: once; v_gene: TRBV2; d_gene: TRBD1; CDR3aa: CASSGDRGTEAFF; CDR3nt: TGTGCCAGCAGCGGCGACAGGGGCACTGAAGCTTTCTTT
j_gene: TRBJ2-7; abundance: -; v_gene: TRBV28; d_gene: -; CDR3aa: CASGSYEQYF; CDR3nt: TGTGCCAGCGGGTCCTACGAGCAGTACTTC
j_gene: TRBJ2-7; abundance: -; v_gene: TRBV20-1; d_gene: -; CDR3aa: CSASVVRGYEQYF; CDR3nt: TGCAGTGCTAGTGTTGTCAGAGGGTACGAGCAGTACTTC
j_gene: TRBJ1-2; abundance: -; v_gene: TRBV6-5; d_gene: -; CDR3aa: CASSYSGGYGYTF; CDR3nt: TGTGCCAGCAGTTACTCCGGGGGCTATGGCTACACCTTC
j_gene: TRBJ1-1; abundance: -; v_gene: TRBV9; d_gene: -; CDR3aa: CASSSAETPNTEAFF; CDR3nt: TGTGCCAGCAGCTCCGCGGAGACCCCGAACACTGAAGCTTTCTTT
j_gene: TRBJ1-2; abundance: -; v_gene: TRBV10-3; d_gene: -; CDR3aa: CAINDRITNYGYTF; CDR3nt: TGTGCCATCAATGACAGGATTACTAACTATGGCTACACCTTC
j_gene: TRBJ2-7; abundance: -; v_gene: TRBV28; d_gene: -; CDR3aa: CASSLDGPDSEQYF; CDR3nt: TGTGCCAGCAGTTTGGACGGACCTGACTCCGAGCAGTACTTC
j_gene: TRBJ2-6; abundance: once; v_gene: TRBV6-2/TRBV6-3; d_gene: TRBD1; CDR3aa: CASSSQTGGAGANVLTF; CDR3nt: TGTGCCAGCAGTTCTCAGACAGGGGGCGCTGGGGCCAACGTCCTGACTTTC
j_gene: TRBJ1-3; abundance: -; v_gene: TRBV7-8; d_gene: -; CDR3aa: CASSESRGGSGNTIYF; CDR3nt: TGTGCCAGCAGCGAATCGAGAGGGGGCTCTGGAAACACCATATATTTT
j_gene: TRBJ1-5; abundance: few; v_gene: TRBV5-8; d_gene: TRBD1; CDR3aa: CASSERTGAGNQPQHF; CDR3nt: TGTGCCAGCAGCGAAAGGACAGGGGCAGGCAATCAGCCCCAGCATTTT
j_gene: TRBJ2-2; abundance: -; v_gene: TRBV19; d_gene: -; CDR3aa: CASSIGVAQNTGELFF; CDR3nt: TGTGCCAGTAGTATTGGGGTAGCGCAGAACACCGGGGAGCTGTTTTTT
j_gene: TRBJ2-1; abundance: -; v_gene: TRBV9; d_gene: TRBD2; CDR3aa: CASSVGLADYNEQFF; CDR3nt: TGTGCCAGCAGTGTGGGACTAGCGGACTACAATGAGCAGTTCTTC
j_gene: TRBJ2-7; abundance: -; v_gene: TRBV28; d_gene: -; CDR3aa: CASSRTYEQYF; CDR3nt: TGTGCCAGCAGTCGAACCTACGAGCAGTACTTC
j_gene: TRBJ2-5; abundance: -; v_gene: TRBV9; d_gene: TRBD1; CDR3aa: CASSLGQGRETQYF; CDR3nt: TGTGCCAGCAGCCTTGGACAGGGGAGGGAGACCCAGTACTTC
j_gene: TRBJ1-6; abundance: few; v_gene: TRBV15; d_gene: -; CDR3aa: CATSITDNNSPLHF; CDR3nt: TGTGCCACCTCCATTACGGACAATAATTCACCCCTCCACTTT
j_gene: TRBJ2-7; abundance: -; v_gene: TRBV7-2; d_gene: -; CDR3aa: CASSLGVLAPTYEQYF; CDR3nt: TGTGCCAGCAGCTTAGGAGTGCTGGCACCTACCTACGAGCAGTACTTC
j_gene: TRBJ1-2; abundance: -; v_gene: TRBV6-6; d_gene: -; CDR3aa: CASSYSPEAPNYGYTF; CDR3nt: TGTGCCAGCAGTTACTCTCCTGAGGCACCCAACTATGGCTACACCTTC
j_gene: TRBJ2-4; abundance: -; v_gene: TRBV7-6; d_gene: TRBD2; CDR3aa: CASSLEGSGRAGAKNIQYF; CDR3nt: TGTGCCAGCAGCTTAGAGGGTAGCGGGAGGGCCGGAGCCAAAAACATTCAGTACTTC
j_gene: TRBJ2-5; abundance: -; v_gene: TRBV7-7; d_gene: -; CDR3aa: CASSSETRMGKETQYF; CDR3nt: TGTGCTAGCAGCTCCGAGACCAGGATGGGGAAAGAGACCCAGTACTTC
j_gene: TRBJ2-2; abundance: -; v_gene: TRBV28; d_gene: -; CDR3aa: CASSFMYPGELFF; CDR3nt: TGTGCCAGCAGTTTTATGTACCCCGGGGAGCTGTTTTTT
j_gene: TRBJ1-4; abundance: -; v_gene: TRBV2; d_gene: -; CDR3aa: CASSERATNEKLFF; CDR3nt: TGTGCCAGCAGTGAGCGTGCAACTAATGAAAAACTGTTTTTT
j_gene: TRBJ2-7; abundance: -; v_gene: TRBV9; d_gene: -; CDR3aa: CASSVREQYEQYF; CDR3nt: TGTGCCAGCAGCGTAAGGGAGCAGTACGAGCAGTACTTC
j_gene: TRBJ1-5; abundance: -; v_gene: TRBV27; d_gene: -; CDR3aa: CASSSEGGRQPQHF; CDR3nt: TGTGCCAGCAGTTCGGAGGGGGGGCGGCAGCCCCAGCATTTT